Below, 8 T cell receptor beta chains from the same sample are listed, as sequenced in a study of OX40 agonist ivuxolimab in advanced cancers. TCRdb keeps only in-frame clones here, not all; method: immunoSEQ multiplex PCR. In the table there are tens of thousands of clones, approximately 94% of which are singletons. The material sequenced was CD4+ or CD8+ T cells sorted from blood, taken in a trial of the OX40 agonist ivuxolimab. Every receptor here comes from an adult with an advanced solid tumor such as melanoma, head and neck, liver or kidney cancer.

The chain uses TRBV5-1 and TRBJ1-1, with no clear D. Germline values: CDR1 SGHRS, CDR2 YFSETQ. This CDR3 has 13 amino acids. V was pared by 0 bases and J by 1 base, with 4 bases between. CDR3 DNA sequence: TGCGCCAGCAGCTTGGGTGGGAACACTGAAGCTTTCTTT. Translated, it gives CASSLGGNTEAFF.

CDR3 loop: CASRVRGAGANVLTF. DNA of the CDR3: TGTGCCAGCAGAGTCAGGGGAGCTGGGGCCAACGTCCTGACTTTC. This chain links TRBV21-1 with TRBJ2-6; TRBD1 is taken as the D call from the table, unchecked against the DNA. TRBV21-1 is noted as a pseudogene. The CDR3 covers 15 residues.

J is TRBJ2-3 and V is TRBV10-3, with 11 positions matching TRBD2. The CDR3 loop spans 16 amino acids. J lost 5 bases, V lost 5 bases, and 9 bases had no gene match. CDR1 and CDR2 from the germline V gene are ENHRY and SYGVKD. CDR3 bases: TGTGCCATCAGTAGTCAGACTAGCGGGATGGAAGATACGCAGTATTTT. Translation gives CAISSQTSGMEDTQYF.

This clone came up once. The chain links TRBV19 to TRBJ2-2, with D possibly called TRBD1 or TRBD2 (6 bases each). Germline CDR1 and CDR2: LNHDA and SQIVND (reference sequence). The CDR3 has 15 residues. Trimming cost V 3 bases and J 6 bases, with 14 bases left between them. CDR3 loop: CASSIGAEGAGELFF. The CDR3, as DNA: TGTGCCAGTAGTATTGGGGCGGAGGGGGCCGGGGAGCTGTTTTTT.

CDR3 sequence reads: CSVVLAVSGWEQYF. The CDR3 DNA is TGCAGCGTTGTACTAGCGGTCTCGGGCTGGGAGCAGTACTTC. This chain links TRBV29-1 with TRBJ2-7; 8 bases fit TRBD2. V shed 4 bases, J shed 7 bases, and the junction held 12 bases outside the gene matches. This CDR3 has 14 amino acids. CDR1 is SQVTM and CDR2 is ANQGSEA in the germline V gene.

The rearrangement uses TRBV4-1 and TRBJ1-6, with D unresolved. Germline V lookup: CDR1 MGHRA, CDR2 YSYEKL. Trimming left V 3 bases short and J 3 bases short, with 12 bases between. This CDR3 contains 16 residues. CDR3 sequence reads: CASSHDGPNYNSPLHF. The CDR3 region has the DNA TGCGCCAGCAGCCATGACGGGCCGAACTATAATTCACCCCTCCACTTT.

The V call is TRBV19, the J call TRBJ2-2; D may be TRBD1 or TRBD2 (5 bases each). The germline gives CDR1 LNHDA, CDR2 SQIVND (reference sequence). Trimming left V 7 bases short and J 0 bases short, with 12 bases between. The CDR3 contains 15 residues. This chain's CDR3 is CASNRGGSNTGELFF. Written as DNA, the CDR3 is TGTGCCAGTAATCGGGGCGGATCGAACACCGGGGAGCTGTTTTTT.

This sequence joins TRBV5-6 and TRBJ2-1; D gene ambiguous. This CDR3 is 14 amino acids long. Trimming removed 0 bases at V and 10 bases at J, with 14 bases between. Per germline, CDR1 SGHDT and CDR2 YYEEEE. CDR3 sequence (DNA): TGTGCCAGCAGCTTGGGGCCCGGCCCCGAGGAGCAGTTCTTC. Translation gives CASSLGPGPEEQFF.